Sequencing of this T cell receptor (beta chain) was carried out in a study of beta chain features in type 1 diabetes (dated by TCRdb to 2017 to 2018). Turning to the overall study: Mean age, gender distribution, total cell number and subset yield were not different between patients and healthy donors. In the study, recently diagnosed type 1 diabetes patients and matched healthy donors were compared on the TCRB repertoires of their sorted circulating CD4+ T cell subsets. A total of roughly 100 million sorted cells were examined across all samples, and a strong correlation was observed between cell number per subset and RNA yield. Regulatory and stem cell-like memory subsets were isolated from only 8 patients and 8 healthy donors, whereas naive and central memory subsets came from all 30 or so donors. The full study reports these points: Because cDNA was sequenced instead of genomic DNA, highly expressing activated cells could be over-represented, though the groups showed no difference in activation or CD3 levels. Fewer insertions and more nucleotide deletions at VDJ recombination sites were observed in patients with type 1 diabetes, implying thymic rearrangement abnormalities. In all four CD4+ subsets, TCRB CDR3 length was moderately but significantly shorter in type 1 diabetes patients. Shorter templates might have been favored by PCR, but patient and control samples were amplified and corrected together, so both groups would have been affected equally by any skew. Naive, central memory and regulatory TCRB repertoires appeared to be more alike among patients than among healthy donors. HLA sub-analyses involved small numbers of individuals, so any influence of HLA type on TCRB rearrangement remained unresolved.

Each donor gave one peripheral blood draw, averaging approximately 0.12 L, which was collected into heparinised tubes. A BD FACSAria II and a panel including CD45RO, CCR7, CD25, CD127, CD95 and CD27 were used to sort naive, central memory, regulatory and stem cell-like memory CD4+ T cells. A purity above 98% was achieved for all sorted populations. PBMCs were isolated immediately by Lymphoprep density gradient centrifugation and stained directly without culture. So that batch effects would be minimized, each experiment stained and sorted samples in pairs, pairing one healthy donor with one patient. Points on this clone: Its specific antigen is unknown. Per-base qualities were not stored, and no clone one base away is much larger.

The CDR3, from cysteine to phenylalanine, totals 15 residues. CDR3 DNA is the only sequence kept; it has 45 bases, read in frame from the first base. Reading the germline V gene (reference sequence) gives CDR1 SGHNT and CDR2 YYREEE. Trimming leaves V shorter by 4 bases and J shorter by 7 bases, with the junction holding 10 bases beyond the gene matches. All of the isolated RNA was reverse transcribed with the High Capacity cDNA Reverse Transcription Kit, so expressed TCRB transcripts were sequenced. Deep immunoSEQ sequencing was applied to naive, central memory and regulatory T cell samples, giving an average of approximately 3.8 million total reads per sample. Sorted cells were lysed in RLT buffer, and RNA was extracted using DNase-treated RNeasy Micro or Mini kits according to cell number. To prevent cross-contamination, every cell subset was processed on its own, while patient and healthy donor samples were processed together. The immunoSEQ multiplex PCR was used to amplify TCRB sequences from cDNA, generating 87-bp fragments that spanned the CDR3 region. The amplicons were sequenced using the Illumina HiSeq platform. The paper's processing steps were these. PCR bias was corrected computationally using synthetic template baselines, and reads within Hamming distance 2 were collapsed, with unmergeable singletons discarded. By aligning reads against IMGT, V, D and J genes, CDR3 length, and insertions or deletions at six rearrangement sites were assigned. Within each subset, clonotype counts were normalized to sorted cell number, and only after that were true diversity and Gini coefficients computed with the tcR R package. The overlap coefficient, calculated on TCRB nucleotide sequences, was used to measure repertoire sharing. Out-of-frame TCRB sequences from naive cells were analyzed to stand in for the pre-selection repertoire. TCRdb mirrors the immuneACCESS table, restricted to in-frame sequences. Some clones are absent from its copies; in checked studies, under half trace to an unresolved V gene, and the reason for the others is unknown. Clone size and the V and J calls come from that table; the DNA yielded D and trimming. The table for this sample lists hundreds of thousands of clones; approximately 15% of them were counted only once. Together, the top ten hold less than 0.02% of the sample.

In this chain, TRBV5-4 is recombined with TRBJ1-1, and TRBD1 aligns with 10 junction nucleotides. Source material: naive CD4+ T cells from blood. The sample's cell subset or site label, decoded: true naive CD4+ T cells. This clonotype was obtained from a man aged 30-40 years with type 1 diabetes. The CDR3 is CASSQADRGLSEAFF. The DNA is TGTGCCAGCAGCCAAGCTGACAGGGGGCTTAGTGAAGCTTTCTTT.